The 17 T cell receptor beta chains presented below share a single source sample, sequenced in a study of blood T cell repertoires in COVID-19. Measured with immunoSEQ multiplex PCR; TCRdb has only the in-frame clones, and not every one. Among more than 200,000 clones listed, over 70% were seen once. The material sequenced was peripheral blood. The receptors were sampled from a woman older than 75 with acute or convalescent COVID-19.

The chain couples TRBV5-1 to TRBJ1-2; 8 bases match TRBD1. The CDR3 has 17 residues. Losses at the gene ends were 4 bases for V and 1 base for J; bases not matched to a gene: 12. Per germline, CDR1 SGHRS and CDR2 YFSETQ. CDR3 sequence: CASSPTPTGQVNYGYTF. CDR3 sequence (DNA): TGCGCCAGCAGCCCCACACCCACGGGACAGGTTAACTATGGCTACACCTTC.

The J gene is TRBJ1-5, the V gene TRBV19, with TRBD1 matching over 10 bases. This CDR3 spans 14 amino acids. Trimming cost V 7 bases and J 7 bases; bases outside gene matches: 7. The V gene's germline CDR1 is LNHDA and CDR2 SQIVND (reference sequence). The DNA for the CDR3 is TGTGCCAGTAACGCCGGACAGGGGGGCCAGCCCCAGCATTTT. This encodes CASNAGQGGQPQHF.

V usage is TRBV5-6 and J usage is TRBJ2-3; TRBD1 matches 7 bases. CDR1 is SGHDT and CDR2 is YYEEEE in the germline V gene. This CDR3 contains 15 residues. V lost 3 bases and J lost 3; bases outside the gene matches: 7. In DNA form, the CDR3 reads TGTGCCAGCAGCTCGACAGGGTTGGTGACAGATACGCAGTATTTT. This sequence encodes CASSSTGLVTDTQYF.

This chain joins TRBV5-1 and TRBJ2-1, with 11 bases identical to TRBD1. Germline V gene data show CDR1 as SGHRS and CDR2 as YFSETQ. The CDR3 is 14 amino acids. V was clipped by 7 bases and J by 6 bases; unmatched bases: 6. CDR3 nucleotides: TGCGCCAGCCATGCCGGGACAGGGGGCAATGAGCAGTTCTTC. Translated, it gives CASHAGTGGNEQFF.

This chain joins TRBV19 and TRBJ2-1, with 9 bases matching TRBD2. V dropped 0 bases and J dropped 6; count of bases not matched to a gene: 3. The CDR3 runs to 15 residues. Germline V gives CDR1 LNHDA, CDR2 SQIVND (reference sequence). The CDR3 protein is CASSIEAGGLNEQFF. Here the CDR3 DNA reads TGTGCCAGTAGTATAGAAGCGGGGGGACTCAATGAGCAGTTCTTC.

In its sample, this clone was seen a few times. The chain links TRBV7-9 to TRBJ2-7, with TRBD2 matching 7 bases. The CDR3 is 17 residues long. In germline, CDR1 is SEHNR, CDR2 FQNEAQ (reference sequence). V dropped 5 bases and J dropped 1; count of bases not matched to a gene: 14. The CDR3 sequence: CASSRRSLLADSYEQYF. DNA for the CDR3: TGTGCCAGCAGCCGAAGGAGCCTCCTAGCGGATTCCTACGAGCAGTACTTC.

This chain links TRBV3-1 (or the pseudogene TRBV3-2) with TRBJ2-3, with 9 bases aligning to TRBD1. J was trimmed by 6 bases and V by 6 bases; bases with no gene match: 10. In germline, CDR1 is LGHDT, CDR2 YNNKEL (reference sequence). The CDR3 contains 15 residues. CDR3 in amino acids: CASSKMGQGGDTQYF. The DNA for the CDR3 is TGTGCCAGCAGTAAAATGGGACAGGGCGGTGATACGCAGTATTTT.

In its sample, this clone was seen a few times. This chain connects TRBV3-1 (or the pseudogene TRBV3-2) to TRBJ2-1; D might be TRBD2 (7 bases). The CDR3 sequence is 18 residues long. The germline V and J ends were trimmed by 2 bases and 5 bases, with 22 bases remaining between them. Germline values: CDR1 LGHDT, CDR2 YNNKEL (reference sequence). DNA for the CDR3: TGTGCCAGCAGCCAACCCCCGGGGGGCGGGAAAGAAAACAATGAGCAGTTCTTC. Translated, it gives CASSQPPGGGKENNEQFF.

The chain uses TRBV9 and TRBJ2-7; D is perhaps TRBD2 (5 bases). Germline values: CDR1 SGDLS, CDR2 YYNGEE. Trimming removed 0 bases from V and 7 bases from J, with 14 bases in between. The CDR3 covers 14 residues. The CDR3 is CASSVASLGGEQYF. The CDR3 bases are TGTGCCAGCAGCGTAGCTTCCTTGGGCGGGGAGCAGTACTTC.

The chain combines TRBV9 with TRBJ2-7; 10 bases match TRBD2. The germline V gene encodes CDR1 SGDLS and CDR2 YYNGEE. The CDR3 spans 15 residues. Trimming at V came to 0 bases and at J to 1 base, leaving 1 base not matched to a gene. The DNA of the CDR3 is TGTGCCAGCAGCGTAGGGACTAGCGGTTCCTACGAGCAGTACTTC. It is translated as CASSVGTSGSYEQYF.

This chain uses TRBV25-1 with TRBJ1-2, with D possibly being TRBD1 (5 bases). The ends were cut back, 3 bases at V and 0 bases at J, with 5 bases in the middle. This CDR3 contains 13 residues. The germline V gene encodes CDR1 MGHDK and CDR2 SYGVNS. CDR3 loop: CASSETANYGYTF. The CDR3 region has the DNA TGTGCCAGCAGTGAGACAGCTAACTATGGCTACACCTTC.

DNA of the CDR3: TGTGCCAGCAGCCAAGATCTTTTCGGGGGGGCCTCAGAGACCCAGTACTTC. This codes for CASSQDLFGGASETQYF. This rearrangement joins TRBV3-1 (or the pseudogene TRBV3-2) to TRBJ2-5; 8 positions match TRBD2. Germline CDR1 is LGHDT and CDR2 is YNNKEL (reference sequence). The V and J ends lost 0 bases and 4 bases, in that order; junction bases with no gene match: 10. The CDR3 is made up of 17 amino acids.

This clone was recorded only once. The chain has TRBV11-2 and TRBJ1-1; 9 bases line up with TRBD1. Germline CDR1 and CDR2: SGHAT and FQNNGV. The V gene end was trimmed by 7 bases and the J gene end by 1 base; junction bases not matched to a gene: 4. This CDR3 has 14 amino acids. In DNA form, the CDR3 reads TGTGCCAGCACCCCGGGACAGGGGAACACTGAAGCTTTCTTT. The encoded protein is CASTPGQGNTEAFF.

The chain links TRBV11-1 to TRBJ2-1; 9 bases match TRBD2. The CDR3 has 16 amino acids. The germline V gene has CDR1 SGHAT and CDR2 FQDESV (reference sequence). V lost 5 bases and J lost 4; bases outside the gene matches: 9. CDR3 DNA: TGTGCCAGCAGCCCTCGGCTAGCGGGACCTTACAATGAGCAGTTCTTC. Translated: CASSPRLAGPYNEQFF.

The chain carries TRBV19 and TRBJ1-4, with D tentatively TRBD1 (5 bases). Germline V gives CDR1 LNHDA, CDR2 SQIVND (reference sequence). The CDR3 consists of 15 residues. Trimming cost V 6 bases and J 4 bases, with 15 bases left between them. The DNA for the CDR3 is TGTGCCAGTAGAAGGTGGACGGACAATAATGAAAAACTGTTTTTT. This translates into CASRRWTDNNEKLFF.

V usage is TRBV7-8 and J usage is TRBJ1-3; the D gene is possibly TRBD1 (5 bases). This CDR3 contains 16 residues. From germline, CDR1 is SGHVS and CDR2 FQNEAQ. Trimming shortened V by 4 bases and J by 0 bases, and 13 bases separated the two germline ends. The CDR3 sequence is CASSSGLPISGNTIYF. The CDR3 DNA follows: TGTGCCAGCAGCTCGGGACTTCCCATCTCTGGAAACACCATATATTTT.

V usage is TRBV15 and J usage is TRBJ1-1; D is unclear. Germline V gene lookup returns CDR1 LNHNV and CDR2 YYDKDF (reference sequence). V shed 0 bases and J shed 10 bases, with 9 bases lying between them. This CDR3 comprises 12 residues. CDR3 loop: CATSRDGGLAFF. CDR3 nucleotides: TGTGCCACCAGCAGAGATGGAGGGCTAGCTTTCTTT.